These 24 T cell receptor beta chains share one sample of origin, sequenced in a study of OX40 agonist ivuxolimab in advanced cancers. The table came from immunoSEQ multiplex PCR; TCRdb's copy has only in-frame clones and leaves some out. The sample has around 63,000 clones; 85% to 90% are singletons. The sample consisted of CD4+ or CD8+ T cells sorted from blood, taken in a trial of the OX40 agonist ivuxolimab. These receptors all come from an adult with an advanced solid tumor such as melanoma, head and neck, liver or kidney cancer.

The J gene is TRBJ2-1, the V gene TRBV5-4; possibly TRBD2 for D (6 bases). The CDR3 totals 15 residues. With 4 bases removed from V and 3 bases from J, the gap between germline ends came to 14 bases. Germline CDR1 is SGHNT and CDR2 is YYREEE (reference sequence). The CDR3 DNA is TGTGCCAGCAGCGGGACTCCTCATGTCTACAATGAGCAGTTCTTC. Amino acids: CASSGTPHVYNEQFF.

V and J are TRBV5-5 and TRBJ2-3; no clear D gene. V lost 2 bases to trimming and J lost 3 bases, with 7 bases between them. CDR1 SGHKS and CDR2 YYEKEE come from the germline V gene (reference sequence). This CDR3 comprises 13 residues. The CDR3 region has the DNA TGTGCCAGCAGCTTATTGGGAACAGATACGCAGTATTTT. As protein: CASSLLGTDTQYF.

V and J are TRBV15 and TRBJ2-3; 15 bases fit TRBD2. Germline V gene lookup returns CDR1 LNHNV and CDR2 YYDKDF (reference sequence). CDR3 length equals 15 residues. V trimming: 5 bases; J trimming: 8 bases; junction bases outside the gene matches: 5. CDR3 coding DNA: TGTGCCACCAGCCCTCCGGGACTAGCGGGAGGTACGCAGTATTTT. This gives the protein CATSPPGLAGGTQYF.

This chain connects TRBV2 to TRBJ1-1, with D unresolved. This CDR3 is built from 13 residues. CDR1 SNHLY and CDR2 FYNNEI come from the germline V gene. V lost 9 bases, J lost 0 bases, and 11 bases lay in between. CDR3 bases: TGTGCCAGTACCCAGTACTTGAACACTGAAGCTTTCTTT. Translated, it gives CASTQYLNTEAFF. Drawing the rest from reference TRBV2 and TRBJ1-1, the complete variable domain is EPEVTQTPSHQVTQMGQEVILRCVPISNHLYFYWYRQILGQKVEFLVSFYNNEISEKSEIFDDQFSVERPDGSNFTLKIRSTKLEDSAMYFCASTQYLNTEAFFGQGTRLTVV.

The rearrangement links TRBV2 to TRBJ1-5; tentatively, D is TRBD1 (6 bases). Germline V CDR1 and CDR2: SNHLY, FYNNEI. This CDR3 region has 17 residues. V was pared by 3 bases and J by 1 base, with 16 bases between. CDR3 nucleotides: TGTGCCAGCAGTGAGCCCTATGGGACACTGAGCAATCAGCCCCAGCATTTT. This sequence encodes CASSEPYGTLSNQPQHF.

The chain links TRBV4-1 to TRBJ2-3, with 10 bases aligning to TRBD2. Unmatched junction bases numbered 3, after V lost 0 bases and J lost 3 bases. The CDR3 contains 16 residues. Looked up from germline, CDR1 is MGHRA and CDR2 is YSYEKL. CDR3 sequence (DNA): TGCGCCAGCAGCCAAGAGGGTAGCGGGGGGACAGATACGCAGTATTTT. Encoded protein: CASSQEGSGGTDTQYF.

V gene TRBV6-1 combines with J gene TRBJ1-2; 9 positions match TRBD1. Trimming removed 7 bases from V and 4 bases from J; junction bases left unmatched: 4. This CDR3 region has 13 residues. Germline lookup yields CDR1 MNHNS and CDR2 SASEGT. CDR3 coding DNA: TGTGCCAGCACGGGACAGGGCCGCTATGGCTACACCTTC. This translates into CASTGQGRYGYTF.

In its sample, this clone was seen a few times. The genes are TRBV4-2 and TRBJ2-7; 10 bases agree with TRBD2. The germline V gene encodes CDR1 LGHNA and CDR2 YNFKEQ. The trim removed 1 base at V and 1 base at J, leaving 10 bases unmatched. The CDR3 sequence is 18 residues long. The CDR3 is CASSQVGSGGVISYEQYF. CDR3 nucleotide sequence: TGTGCCAGCAGCCAAGTTGGGAGCGGGGGGGTCATATCCTACGAGCAGTACTTC.

For this clone: This may be a read error, as it is one base from a much larger clone. The rearrangement uses TRBV14 and TRBJ1-2, with D tentatively TRBD1 (6 bases). CDR1 and CDR2 from the germline V gene are SGHDN and FVKESK. The length of the CDR3 is 20 residues. Trimming took 1 base from V and 2 from J, leaving 26 bases between them. The CDR3 spells CASSQGLRGGSGSSNYGYTF. The CDR3 region has the DNA TGTGCCAGCAGCCAAGGGCTTCGCGGGGGCTCGGGTTCGTCGAACTATGGCTACACCTTC.

This chain connects TRBV6-5 to TRBJ1-5, with TRBD1 as a possible D gene (6 bases). V dropped 5 bases and J dropped 6 bases, with 17 bases sitting between them. Germline V gives CDR1 MNHEY, CDR2 SVGAGI. The CDR3 length is 15 residues. The CDR3 region has the DNA TGTGCCAGCAGTCCTGGAGCTGGGGGCGGTCAGCCCCAGCATTTT. Its translation is CASSPGAGGGQPQHF.

V is TRBV28 and J is TRBJ2-5; no firm D call. The V gene lost 7 bases and the J gene lost 5 bases, with 14 bases spanning the gap. CDR1 is MDHEN and CDR2 is SYDVKM in the germline V gene. CDR3 length equals 13 residues. The CDR3 here is CASTLLGLETQYF. As DNA, the CDR3 is TGTGCCAGCACCCTCCTGGGGTTGGAGACCCAGTACTTC.

The chain couples TRBV11-3 to TRBJ2-5; D call uncertain. The length of the CDR3 is 14 residues. CDR1 and CDR2 from the germline V gene are SGHNT and YENEEA. V was trimmed by 0 bases and J by 5 bases, leaving 10 bases between them. DNA for the CDR3: TGTGCCAGCAGCTTAGAGGCTACTCAGGAGACCCAGTACTTC. It translates to CASSLEATQETQYF.

This clone was counted once. The rearrangement links TRBV6-4 to TRBJ2-1; D might be TRBD2 (6 bases). Trimming took 4 bases from V and 9 from J, leaving 13 bases between them. The germline CDR1 and CDR2 sequences are MRHNA and SNTAGT. This CDR3 has 13 amino acids. CDR3 sequence (DNA): TGTGCCAGCAGTGGGCAGGGAGGCGGTGAGCAGTTCTTC. Protein product: CASSGQGGGEQFF.

The V gene is TRBV6-1, the J gene TRBJ1-4; 12 bases are a match to TRBD1. The germline V gene has CDR1 MNHNS and CDR2 SASEGT. J gave up 9 bases and V 8 bases, and 4 bases lay outside the gene matches. The CDR3 is made up of 13 amino acids. DNA of the CDR3: TGTGCCAGCGGGGACAGGGGGCTTAAAAAACTGTTTTTT. Translating gives CASGDRGLKKLFF.

The rearrangement joins TRBV5-5 to TRBJ2-5; D unclear. The CDR3 spans 14 residues. Germline V CDR1 and CDR2: SGHKS, YYEKEE (reference sequence). Deletions cut 6 bases from V and 5 bases from J, with 17 bases between. In DNA, the CDR3 is TGTGCCAGCACCCGGGTTGGGGTGGGGGAGACCCAGTACTTC. Its translation is CASTRVGVGETQYF.

The rearrangement uses TRBV4-1 and TRBJ1-2; D unclear. Germline-derived CDR1 and CDR2 are MGHRA and YSYEKL. V was clipped by 0 bases and J by 4 bases, with 12 bases between them. The CDR3 is 15 residues long. The CDR3 bases are TGCGCCAGCAGCCAAGATCGAGCACGGATCTATGGCTACACCTTC. Translating gives CASSQDRARIYGYTF.

This clone is a singleton in its sample. This chain links TRBV28 with TRBJ2-7, with D hard to call. The CDR3 spans 12 residues. CDR1 is MDHEN, CDR2 SYDVKM, per germline. V lost 1 base to trimming and J lost 5 bases, with 6 bases between them. The chain's CDR3 is CASSLLRDEQYF. The DNA for the CDR3 is TGTGCCAGCAGTTTATTAAGGGACGAGCAGTACTTC.

The chain employs TRBV7-3 and TRBJ2-1; 13 nucleotides line up with TRBD2. Trimming at V came to 5 bases and at J to 0 bases, leaving 13 bases not matched to a gene. In germline, CDR1 is SGHTA, CDR2 FQGTGA. The CDR3 is made up of 20 amino acids. CDR3 residues: CASSIYRGTSGTSSYNEQFF. The CDR3 DNA reads TGTGCCAGCAGCATCTACAGGGGGACTAGCGGGACCAGCTCCTACAATGAGCAGTTCTTC.

This sequence joins TRBV7-9 and TRBJ1-4, with TRBD1 matching over 10 bases. This CDR3 has 15 amino acids. Germline V gene lookup returns CDR1 SEHNR and CDR2 FQNEAQ (reference sequence). V was clipped by 5 bases and J by 7 bases; unmatched bases: 7. The CDR3 sequence is CASSPGTGAREKLFF. The DNA for the CDR3 is TGTGCCAGCAGCCCAGGGACAGGGGCTCGTGAAAAACTGTTTTTT.

The J gene is TRBJ1-1, the V gene TRBV5-4; 9 bases line up with TRBD1. Germline V gene lookup returns CDR1 SGHNT and CDR2 YYREEE (reference sequence). The CDR3 totals 15 residues. After removal of 3 bases from V and 1 base from J, the junction contained 4 bases not matched to a gene. CDR3: CASSSPGQGNTEAFF. Written as DNA, the CDR3 is TGTGCCAGCAGCTCACCGGGACAGGGGAACACTGAAGCTTTCTTT.

The rearrangement uses TRBV5-4 and TRBJ2-3; 14 nucleotides line up with TRBD2. Germline CDR1 SGHNT, CDR2 YYREEE (reference sequence). The CDR3 length is 16 residues. The V gene end was trimmed by 4 bases and the J gene end by 3 bases; junction bases not matched to a gene: 4. CDR3 nucleotide sequence: TGTGCCAGCAGCCCCGGGACTAGCGGGAGTACAGATACGCAGTATTTT. Translation: CASSPGTSGSTDTQYF.

This clone appeared a few times. The genes are TRBV5-1 and TRBJ2-3, with D perhaps assigned TRBD1 or TRBD2 (5 bases each). Germline-derived CDR1 and CDR2 are SGHRS and YFSETQ. This CDR3 contains 13 residues. V was clipped by 4 bases and J by 6 bases, with 12 bases between them. Here the CDR3 reads CASSLGPLDTQYF. The CDR3 bases are TGCGCCAGCAGCCTGGGACCTCTGGATACGCAGTATTTT.

The J gene is TRBJ2-1, the V gene TRBV6-5; 11 bases fit TRBD2. Germline values: CDR1 MNHEY, CDR2 SVGAGI. The V segment lost 6 bases and the J segment 0 bases; nucleotides outside the gene matches: 1. The CDR3 runs to 15 residues. Written as DNA, the CDR3 is TGTGCCAGCAGGCTAGCGGGGGGCTCCTACAATGAGCAGTTCTTC. Translation: CASRLAGGSYNEQFF.

The rearrangement joins TRBV6-1 to TRBJ2-4; D gene ambiguous. From germline, CDR1 is MNHNS and CDR2 SASEGT. The CDR3 consists of 13 residues. The V and J ends lost 6 bases and 8 bases respectively, with 14 bases between them. CDR3 protein: CASRDLLRDIQYF. The CDR3 coding sequence is TGTGCCAGCAGAGACCTTCTAAGGGACATTCAGTACTTC.